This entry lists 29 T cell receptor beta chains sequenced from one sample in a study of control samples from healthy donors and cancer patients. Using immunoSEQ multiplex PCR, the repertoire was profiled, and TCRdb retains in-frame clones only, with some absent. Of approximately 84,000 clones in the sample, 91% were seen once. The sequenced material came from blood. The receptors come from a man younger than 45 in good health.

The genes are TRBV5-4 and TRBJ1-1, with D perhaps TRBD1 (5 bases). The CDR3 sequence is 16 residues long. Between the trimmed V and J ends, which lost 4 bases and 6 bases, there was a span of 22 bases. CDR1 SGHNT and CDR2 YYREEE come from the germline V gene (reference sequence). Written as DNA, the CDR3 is TGTGCCAGCAGCAAGGGGAGGGGAGATGCGGGCGCTGAAGCTTTCTTT. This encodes CASSKGRGDAGAEAFF.

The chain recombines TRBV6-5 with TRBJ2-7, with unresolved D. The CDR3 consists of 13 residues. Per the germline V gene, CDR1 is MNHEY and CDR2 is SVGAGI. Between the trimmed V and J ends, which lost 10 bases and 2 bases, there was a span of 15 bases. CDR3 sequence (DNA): TGTGCCACCGTCGGCCTAATCCCCTACGAGCAGTACTTC. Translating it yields CATVGLIPYEQYF.

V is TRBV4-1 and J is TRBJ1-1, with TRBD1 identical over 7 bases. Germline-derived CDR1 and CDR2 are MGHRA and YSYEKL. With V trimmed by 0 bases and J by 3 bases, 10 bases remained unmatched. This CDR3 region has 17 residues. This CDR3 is CASSQEGAGGTHTEAFF. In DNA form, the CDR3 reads TGCGCCAGCAGCCAAGAAGGGGCAGGGGGTACGCACACTGAAGCTTTCTTT.

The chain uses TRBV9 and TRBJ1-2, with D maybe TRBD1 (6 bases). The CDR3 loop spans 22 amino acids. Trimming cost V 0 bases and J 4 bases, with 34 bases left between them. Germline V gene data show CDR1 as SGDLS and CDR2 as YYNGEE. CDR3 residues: CASSVVGQGPSEPGTVGYGYTF. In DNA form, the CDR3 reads TGTGCCAGCAGCGTAGTTGGTCAGGGGCCCTCAGAACCGGGGACTGTGGGCTATGGCTACACCTTC. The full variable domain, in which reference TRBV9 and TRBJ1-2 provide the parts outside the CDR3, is DSGVTQTPKHLITATGQRVTLRCSPRSGDLSVYWYQQSLDQGLQFLIQYYNGEERAKGNILERFSAQQFPDLHSELNLSSLELGDSALYFCASSVVGQGPSEPGTVGYGYTFGSGTRLTVV.

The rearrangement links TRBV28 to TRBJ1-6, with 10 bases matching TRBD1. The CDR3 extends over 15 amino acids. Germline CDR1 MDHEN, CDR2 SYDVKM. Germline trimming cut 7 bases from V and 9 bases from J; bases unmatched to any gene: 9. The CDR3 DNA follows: TGTGCCAGCATTCTACGGACAGGGGGATCTTCACCCCTCCACTTT. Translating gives CASILRTGGSSPLHF.

The CDR3 loop is CASGEQGNGNQPQHF. The CDR3 region has the DNA TGTGCCAGCGGGGAACAGGGCAATGGCAATCAGCCCCAGCATTTT. The chain recombines TRBV25-1 with TRBJ1-5, with a tentative D call TRBD1 (6 bases). Germline lookup yields CDR1 MGHDK and CDR2 SYGVNS. CDR3 length equals 15 residues. V was pared by 8 bases and J by 2 bases, with 16 bases between.

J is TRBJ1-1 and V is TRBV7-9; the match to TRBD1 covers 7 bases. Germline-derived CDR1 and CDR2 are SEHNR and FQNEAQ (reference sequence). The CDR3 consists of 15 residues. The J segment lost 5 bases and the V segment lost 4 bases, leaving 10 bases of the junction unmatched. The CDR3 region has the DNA TGTGCCAGCAGCTCGGCGGGACAGCGGATGACTGAAGCTTTCTTT. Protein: CASSSAGQRMTEAFF. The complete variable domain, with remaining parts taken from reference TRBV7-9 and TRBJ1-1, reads DTGVSQNPRHKITKRGQNVTFRCDPISEHNRLYWYRQTLGQGPEFLTYFQNEAQLEKSRLLSDRFSAERPKGSFSTLEIQRTEQGDSAMYLCASSSAGQRMTEAFFGQGTRLTVV.

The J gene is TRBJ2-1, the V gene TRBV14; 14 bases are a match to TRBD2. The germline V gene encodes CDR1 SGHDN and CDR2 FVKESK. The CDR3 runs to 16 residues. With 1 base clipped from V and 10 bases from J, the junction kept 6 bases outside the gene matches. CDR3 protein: CASSQVGLAGAREQFF. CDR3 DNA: TGTGCCAGCAGCCAAGTGGGACTAGCGGGAGCTAGGGAGCAGTTCTTC.

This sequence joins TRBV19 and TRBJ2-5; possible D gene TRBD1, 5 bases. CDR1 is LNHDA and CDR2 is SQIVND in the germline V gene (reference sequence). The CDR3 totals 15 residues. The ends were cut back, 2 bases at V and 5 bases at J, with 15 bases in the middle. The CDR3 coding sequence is TGTGCCAGTAGTATACCTTCGGCAGGGCGCGAGACCCAGTACTTC. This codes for CASSIPSAGRETQYF.

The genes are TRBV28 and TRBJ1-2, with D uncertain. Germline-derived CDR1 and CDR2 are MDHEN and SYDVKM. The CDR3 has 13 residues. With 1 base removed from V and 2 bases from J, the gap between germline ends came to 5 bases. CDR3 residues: CASSLLGNYGYTF. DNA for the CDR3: TGTGCCAGCAGTTTATTAGGGAACTATGGCTACACCTTC.

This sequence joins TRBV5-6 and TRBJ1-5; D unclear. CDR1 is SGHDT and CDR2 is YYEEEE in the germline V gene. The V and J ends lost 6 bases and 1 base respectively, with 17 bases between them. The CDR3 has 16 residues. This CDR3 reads CASTRSGERSNQPQHF. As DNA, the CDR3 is TGTGCCAGCACCAGGTCCGGGGAACGGAGCAATCAGCCCCAGCATTTT.

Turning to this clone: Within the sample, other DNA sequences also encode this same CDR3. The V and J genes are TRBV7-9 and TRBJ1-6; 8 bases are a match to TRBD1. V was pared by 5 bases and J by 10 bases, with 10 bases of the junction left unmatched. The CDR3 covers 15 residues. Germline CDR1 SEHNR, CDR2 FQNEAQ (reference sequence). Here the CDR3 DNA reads TGTGCCAGCAGCCCTATGACGACAGGGGAATCACCCCTCCACTTT. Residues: CASSPMTTGESPLHF.

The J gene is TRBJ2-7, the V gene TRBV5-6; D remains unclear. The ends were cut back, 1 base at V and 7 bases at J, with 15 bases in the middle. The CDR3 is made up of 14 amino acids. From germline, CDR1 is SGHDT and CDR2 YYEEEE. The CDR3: CASSLWAVSREQYF. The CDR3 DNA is TGTGCCAGCAGCTTGTGGGCAGTTTCGAGGGAGCAGTACTTC.

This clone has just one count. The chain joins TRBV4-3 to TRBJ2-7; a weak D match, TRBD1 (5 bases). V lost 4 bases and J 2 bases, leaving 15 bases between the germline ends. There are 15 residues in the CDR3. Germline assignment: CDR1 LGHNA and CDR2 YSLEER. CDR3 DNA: TGCGCCAGCAGCCGAGCTGGGGCAGGCGCCTACGAGCAGTACTTC. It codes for CASSRAGAGAYEQYF.

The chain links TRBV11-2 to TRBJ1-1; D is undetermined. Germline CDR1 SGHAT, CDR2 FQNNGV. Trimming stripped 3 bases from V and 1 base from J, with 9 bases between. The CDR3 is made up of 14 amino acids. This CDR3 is CASSFKVGNTEAFF. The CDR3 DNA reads TGTGCCAGCAGCTTTAAGGTCGGGAACACTGAAGCTTTCTTT.

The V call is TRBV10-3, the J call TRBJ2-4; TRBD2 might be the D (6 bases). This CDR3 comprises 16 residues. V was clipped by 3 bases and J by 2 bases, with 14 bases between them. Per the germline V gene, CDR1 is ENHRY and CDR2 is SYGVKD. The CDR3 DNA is TGTGCCATCAGTGATTGGGGGGACGGAACCAAAAACATTCAGTACTTC. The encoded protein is CAISDWGDGTKNIQYF.

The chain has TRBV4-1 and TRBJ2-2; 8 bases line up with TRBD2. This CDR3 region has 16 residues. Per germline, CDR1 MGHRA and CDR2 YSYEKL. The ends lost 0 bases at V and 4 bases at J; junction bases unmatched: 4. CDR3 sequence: CASSQDHGLATGELFF. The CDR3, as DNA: TGCGCCAGCAGCCAAGATCATGGACTAGCCACCGGGGAGCTGTTTTTT.

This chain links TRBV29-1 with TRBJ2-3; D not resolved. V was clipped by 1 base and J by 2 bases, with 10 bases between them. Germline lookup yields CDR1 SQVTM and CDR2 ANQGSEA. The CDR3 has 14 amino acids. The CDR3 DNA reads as TGCAGCGTTGAAGGCACTCGAGACACAGATACGCAGTATTTT. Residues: CSVEGTRDTDTQYF.

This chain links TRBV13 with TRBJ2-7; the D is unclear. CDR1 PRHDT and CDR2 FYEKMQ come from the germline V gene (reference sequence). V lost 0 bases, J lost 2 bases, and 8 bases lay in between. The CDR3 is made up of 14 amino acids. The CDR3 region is CASSLGTTPYEQYF. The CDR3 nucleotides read TGTGCCAGCAGCTTAGGGACAACTCCCTACGAGCAGTACTTC.

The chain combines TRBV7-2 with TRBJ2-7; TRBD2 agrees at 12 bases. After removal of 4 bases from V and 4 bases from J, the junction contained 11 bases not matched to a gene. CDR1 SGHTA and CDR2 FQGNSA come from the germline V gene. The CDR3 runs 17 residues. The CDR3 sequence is CASSSPAGLAGIYEQYF. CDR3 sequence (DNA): TGTGCCAGCAGCTCGCCAGCCGGACTAGCGGGAATTTACGAGCAGTACTTC.

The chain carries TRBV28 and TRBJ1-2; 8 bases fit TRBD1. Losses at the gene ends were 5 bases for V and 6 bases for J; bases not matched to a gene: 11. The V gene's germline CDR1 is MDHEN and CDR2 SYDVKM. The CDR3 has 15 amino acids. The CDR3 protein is CASSPQGGVKDGYTF. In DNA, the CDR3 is TGTGCCAGCAGTCCACAGGGGGGGGTTAAAGATGGCTACACCTTC.

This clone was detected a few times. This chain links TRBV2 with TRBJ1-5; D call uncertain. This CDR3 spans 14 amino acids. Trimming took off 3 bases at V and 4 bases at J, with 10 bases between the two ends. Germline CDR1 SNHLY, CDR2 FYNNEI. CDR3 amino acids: CASSDKTANQPQHF. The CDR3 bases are TGTGCCAGCAGTGATAAAACAGCAAATCAGCCCCAGCATTTT.

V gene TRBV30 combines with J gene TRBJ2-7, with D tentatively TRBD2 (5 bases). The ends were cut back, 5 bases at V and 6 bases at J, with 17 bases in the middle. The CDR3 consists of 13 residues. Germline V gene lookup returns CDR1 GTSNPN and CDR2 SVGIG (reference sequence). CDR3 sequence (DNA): TGTGCCTGGGCCCCTTTTTCGGGGAGCGAGCAGTACTTC. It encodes CAWAPFSGSEQYF. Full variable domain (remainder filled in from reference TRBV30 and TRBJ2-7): SQTIHQWPATLVQPVGSPLSLECTVEGTSNPNLYWYRQAAGRGLQLLFYSVGIGQISSEVPQNLSASRPQDRQFILSSKKLLLSDSGFYLCAWAPFSGSEQYFGPGTRLTVT.

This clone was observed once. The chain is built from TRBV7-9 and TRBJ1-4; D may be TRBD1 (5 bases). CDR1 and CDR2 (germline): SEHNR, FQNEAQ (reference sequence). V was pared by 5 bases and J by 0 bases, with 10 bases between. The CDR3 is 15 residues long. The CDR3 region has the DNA TGTGCCAGCAGCGACACAGGCGCAACTAATGAAAAACTGTTTTTT. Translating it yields CASSDTGATNEKLFF.

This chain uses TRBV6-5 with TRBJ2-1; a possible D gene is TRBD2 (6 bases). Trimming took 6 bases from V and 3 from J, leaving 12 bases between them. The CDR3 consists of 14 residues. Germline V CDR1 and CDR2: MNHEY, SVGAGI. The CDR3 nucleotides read TGTGCCAGCAGCCGGGACTCCAACTACAATGAGCAGTTCTTC. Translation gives CASSRDSNYNEQFF.

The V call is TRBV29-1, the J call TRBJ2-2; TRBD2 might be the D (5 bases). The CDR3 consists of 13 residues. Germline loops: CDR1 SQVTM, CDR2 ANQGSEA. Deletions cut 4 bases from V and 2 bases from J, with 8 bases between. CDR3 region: CSVASGNTGELFF. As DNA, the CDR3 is TGCAGCGTTGCGAGCGGTAACACCGGGGAGCTGTTTTTT.

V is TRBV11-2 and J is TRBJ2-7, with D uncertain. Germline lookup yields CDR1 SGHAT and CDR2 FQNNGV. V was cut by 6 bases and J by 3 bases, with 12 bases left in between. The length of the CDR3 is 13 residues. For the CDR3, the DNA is TGTGCCAGCAGGACGGATCTGGGCTACGAGCAGTACTTC. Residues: CASRTDLGYEQYF.

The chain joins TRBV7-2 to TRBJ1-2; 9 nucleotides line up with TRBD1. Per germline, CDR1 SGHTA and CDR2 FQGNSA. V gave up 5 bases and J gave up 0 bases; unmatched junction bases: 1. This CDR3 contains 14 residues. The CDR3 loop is CASSRTGANYGYTF. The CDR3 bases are TGTGCCAGCAGCCGGACAGGGGCTAACTATGGCTACACCTTC.

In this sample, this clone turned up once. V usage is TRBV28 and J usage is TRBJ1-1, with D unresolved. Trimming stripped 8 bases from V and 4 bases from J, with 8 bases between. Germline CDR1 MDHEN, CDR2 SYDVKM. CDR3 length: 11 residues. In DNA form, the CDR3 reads TGTGCCAGCGGCATGGGCACTGAAGCTTTCTTT. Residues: CASGMGTEAFF. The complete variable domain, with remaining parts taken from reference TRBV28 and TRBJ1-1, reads DVKVTQSSRYLVKRTGEKVFLECVQDMDHENMFWYRQDPGLGLRLIYFSYDVKMKEKGDIPEGYSVSREKKERFSLILESASTNQTSMYLCASGMGTEAFFGQGTRLTVV.